The 28 T cell receptor beta chains listed next were all sequenced from one sample in a study of shared clonotypes between healthy human individuals. The data were produced by immunoSEQ multiplex PCR, yet TCRdb's version contains in-frame clones alone and is incomplete. Here the sample spans roughly 1 million clones, more than 75% being singletons. The sample taken for sequencing was memory CD4+ T cells from PBMCs. Subset described: CD45RA-negative fraction. All receptors come from a man younger than 35 in good health. Some clones in this sample may be carry-over from other donors' samples.

V gene TRBV7-8 combines with J gene TRBJ1-1, with no clear D. The CDR3 totals 12 residues. Between the trimmed V and J ends, which lost 3 bases and 7 bases, there was a span of 9 bases. Germline V gene lookup returns CDR1 SGHVS and CDR2 FQNEAQ. The CDR3 protein is CASSFIIGEAFF. The DNA of the CDR3 is TGTGCCAGCAGCTTCATAATAGGTGAAGCTTTCTTT.

The chain combines TRBV28 with TRBJ2-5; D is unresolved. This CDR3 is built from 15 residues. Trimming removed 7 bases at V and 5 bases at J, with 20 bases between. Germline-derived CDR1 and CDR2 are MDHEN and SYDVKM. The CDR3 DNA reads TGTGCCAGCACCCCGAGGTTGAGCCGCCGGGAGACCCAGTACTTC. It specifies CASTPRLSRRETQYF.

This clone was seen only a few times. V is TRBV18 and J is TRBJ2-7, with TRBD2 matching over 11 bases. The J segment lost 5 bases and the V segment lost 3 bases, leaving 9 bases of the junction unmatched. Germline V lookup: CDR1 KGHSH, CDR2 LQKENI. The CDR3 runs 16 residues. The CDR3 loop is CASSPSILAGDHEQYF. The CDR3 coding sequence is TGTGCCAGCTCACCTTCCATACTAGCGGGAGACCACGAGCAGTACTTC.

V usage is TRBV7-2 and J usage is TRBJ2-6, with 7 bases identical to TRBD1. Per germline, CDR1 SGHTA and CDR2 FQGNSA. This CDR3 comprises 16 residues. Germline trimming cut 3 bases from V and 2 bases from J; bases unmatched to any gene: 4. As DNA, the CDR3 is TGTGCCAGCAGCTTCAGACAGGGAGCTGGGGCCAACGTCCTGACTTTC. Translating it yields CASSFRQGAGANVLTF. Together with reference TRBV7-2 and TRBJ2-6, the CDR3 gives the full variable domain: GAGVSQSPSNKVTEKGKDVELRCDPISGHTALYWYRQSLGQGLEFLIYFQGNSAPDKSGLPSDRFSAERTGGSVSTLTIQRTQQEDSAVYLCASSFRQGAGANVLTFGAGSRLTVL.

The CDR3 nucleotides read TGTGCCAGCAGCACCGGGACTAGCGGTCTCAATGAGCAGTTCTTC. Residues: CASSTGTSGLNEQFF. The genes are TRBV5-4 and TRBJ2-1; 11 positions match TRBD2. The CDR3 sequence is 15 residues long. J was trimmed by 6 bases and V by 4 bases; bases with no gene match: 6. Per the germline V gene, CDR1 is SGHNT and CDR2 is YYREEE (reference sequence).

V gene TRBV4-3 combines with J gene TRBJ2-7; 9 bases are a match to TRBD1. CDR3 length: 16 amino acids. V trimming: 0 bases; J trimming: 2 bases; junction bases outside the gene matches: 5. Germline V gene data show CDR1 as LGHNA and CDR2 as YSLEER. The CDR3 loop is CASSQDVQGATYEQYF. The DNA for the CDR3 is TGCGCCAGCAGCCAAGATGTACAGGGGGCGACCTACGAGCAGTACTTC.

In DNA, the CDR3 is TGTGCCAGCAGCCTAGATGACAGGAGGGGTGGGCCCCAGCATTTT. Translating it yields CASSLDDRRGGPQHF. The rearrangement uses TRBV13 and TRBJ1-5, with D perhaps matching TRBD1 (6 bases). The germline V gene encodes CDR1 PRHDT and CDR2 FYEKMQ (reference sequence). This CDR3 region has 15 residues. The V and J ends lost 5 bases and 9 bases respectively, with 20 bases between them.

The V and J genes are TRBV2 and TRBJ2-1, with TRBD2 matching 13 bases. V was clipped by 6 bases and J by 5 bases; unmatched bases: 10. Germline V gene data show CDR1 as SNHLY and CDR2 as FYNNEI. This CDR3 comprises 17 residues. CDR3: CASRGGTSGKVHNEQFF. DNA of the CDR3: TGTGCCAGCAGGGGGGGGACTAGCGGGAAAGTCCACAATGAGCAGTTCTTC.

The chain links TRBV27 to TRBJ1-2; 9 bases line up with TRBD1. The CDR3 runs 14 residues. V gave up 5 bases and J gave up 7 bases; unmatched junction bases: 8. Germline V CDR1 and CDR2: MNHEY, SMNVEV (reference sequence). CDR3 DNA sequence: TGTGCCAGCAGTCGCCGGGACAGGGCCGGTGGCTACACCTTC. Encoded protein: CASSRRDRAGGYTF.

The rearrangement uses TRBV6-5 and TRBJ1-1; 7 nucleotides align to TRBD1. The CDR3 is made up of 13 amino acids. Germline values: CDR1 MNHEY, CDR2 SVGAGI. V shed 5 bases and J 4 bases; nucleotides not matched to a gene: 4. CDR3 coding DNA: TGTGCCAGCAGTAAACAGGGGAGCACTGAAGCTTTCTTT. The encoded protein is CASSKQGSTEAFF.

The chain uses TRBV5-4 and TRBJ2-7; possible D gene TRBD2, 5 bases. V was cut by 3 bases and J by 3 bases, with 25 bases left in between. Germline V gene data show CDR1 as SGHNT and CDR2 as YYREEE (reference sequence). This CDR3 comprises 18 residues. Here the CDR3 reads CASSSRKSESAGRYEQYF. CDR3 DNA sequence: TGTGCCAGCAGCTCCAGGAAGTCGGAGTCCGCGGGCCGCTACGAGCAGTACTTC.

This rearrangement joins TRBV4-2 to TRBJ2-1; TRBD2 matches 9 bases. Germline-derived CDR1 and CDR2 are LGHNA and YNFKEQ. CDR3 length: 19 amino acids. V trimming: 4 bases; J trimming: 0 bases; junction bases outside the gene matches: 13. Written as DNA, the CDR3 is TGTGCCAGCAGCCGACACGTCTTGGCTAGCGGGACCTCCTACAATGAGCAGTTCTTC. This gives the protein CASSRHVLASGTSYNEQFF.

This clone was found once. The chain joins TRBV2 to TRBJ1-1, with D unclear. Germline V lookup: CDR1 SNHLY, CDR2 FYNNEI. The CDR3 has 13 amino acids. With 6 bases removed from V and 5 bases from J, the gap between germline ends came to 13 bases. CDR3 region: CASRAQSGTEAFF. The CDR3 bases are TGTGCCAGCAGGGCACAAAGCGGGACTGAAGCTTTCTTT.

This clone was seen a single time. This chain uses TRBV28 with TRBJ2-7; 8 bases fit TRBD1. Trimming at V came to 5 bases and at J to 3 bases, leaving 6 bases not matched to a gene. This CDR3 spans 14 amino acids. Germline values: CDR1 MDHEN, CDR2 SYDVKM. The CDR3 sequence is CASSTRTGNYEQYF. CDR3 DNA sequence: TGTGCCAGCAGTACACGGACAGGGAACTACGAGCAGTACTTC.

This clone was seen a handful of times. Other DNA sequences in this sample translate to the same CDR3. The gene calls are TRBV7-2 and TRBJ2-1; 11 bases are shared with TRBD2. CDR1 and CDR2 from the germline V gene are SGHTA and FQGNSA. V lost 2 bases and J lost 4; bases outside the gene matches: 1. The CDR3 is 15 residues long. CDR3 in DNA: TGTGCCAGCAGCTTACTAGCGGGAGGATACAATGAGCAGTTCTTC. It codes for CASSLLAGGYNEQFF.

This chain joins TRBV5-4 and TRBJ2-1; 7 positions agree with TRBD2. CDR1 is SGHNT and CDR2 is YYREEE in the germline V gene (reference sequence). Trimming removed 2 bases from V and 5 bases from J; junction bases left unmatched: 7. The CDR3 sequence is 15 residues long. Here the CDR3 reads CASSFWPGGNNEQFF. The CDR3 DNA is TGTGCCAGCAGCTTTTGGCCGGGAGGAAACAATGAGCAGTTCTTC.

V usage is TRBV5-1 and J usage is TRBJ1-2, with D maybe TRBD1 (6 bases). The V and J ends lost 4 bases and 2 bases respectively, with 9 bases between them. Germline-derived CDR1 and CDR2 are SGHRS and YFSETQ. This CDR3 has 13 residues. CDR3 in amino acids: CASSKDSNYGYTF. CDR3 bases: TGCGCCAGCAGCAAGGACAGCAACTATGGCTACACCTTC.

A remark on this clone: A much larger clone is a single base away; this may be a read error. The sample has other DNA sequences that encode this CDR3 too. V usage is TRBV19 and J usage is TRBJ1-4; D is possibly TRBD1 (5 bases). Germline V lookup: CDR1 LNHDA, CDR2 SQIVND (reference sequence). CDR3 length equals 14 residues. Trimming pared 5 bases from V and 0 bases from J, leaving 7 bases between. As DNA, the CDR3 is TGTGCCAGTAGTCGGGGGGCAACTAATGAAAAACTGTTTTTT. Amino acids: CASSRGATNEKLFF.

The V call is TRBV5-6, the J call TRBJ1-2; D perhaps matches TRBD1 (6 bases). Germline V gives CDR1 SGHDT, CDR2 YYEEEE. The CDR3 consists of 14 residues. V was trimmed by 4 bases and J by 2 bases, leaving 12 bases between them. The CDR3 here is CASSMWTANYGYTF. CDR3 nucleotides: TGTGCCAGCAGCATGTGGACAGCCAACTATGGCTACACCTTC.

V and J are TRBV7-8 and TRBJ2-7; 10 nucleotides agree with TRBD1. The junction had 3 bases not matched to a gene; V was cut back by 4 bases and J by 3 bases. CDR3 length: 14 residues. CDR1 is SGHVS and CDR2 is FQNEAQ in the germline V gene. The CDR3 is CASSYRDRGYEQYF. CDR3 in DNA: TGTGCCAGCAGCTATAGGGACAGGGGCTACGAGCAGTACTTC.

The chain is built from TRBV10-2 and TRBJ1-2; D is undetermined. The CDR3 totals 14 residues. The germline V and J ends were trimmed by 6 bases and 7 bases, with 18 bases remaining between them. Per the germline V gene, CDR1 is WSHSY and CDR2 is SAAADI. The CDR3 region has the DNA TGCGCCAGCAGCGCTAGTCCGGAGTTCTCTGGCTACACCTTC. It is translated as CASSASPEFSGYTF.

This chain uses TRBV2 with TRBJ2-7, with D possibly matching TRBD1 (6 bases). This CDR3 contains 14 residues. V lost 9 bases, J lost 5 bases, and 20 bases lay in between. Germline values: CDR1 SNHLY, CDR2 FYNNEI. In DNA form, the CDR3 reads TGTGCCAGTGGGGTCTTAGGACAGTTCGACGAGCAGTACTTC. It is translated as CASGVLGQFDEQYF.

This clone is a singleton in its sample. The identical CDR3 is also encoded by other nucleotide sequences in the sample. V is TRBV5-1 and J is TRBJ2-5; D unclear. V lost 0 bases to trimming and J lost 0 bases, with 6 bases between them. CDR1 and CDR2 (germline): SGHRS, YFSETQ. This CDR3 is 14 amino acids long. The CDR3 coding sequence is TGCGCCAGCAGCTTGGTGGCAGACCAAGAGACCCAGTACTTC. Translating gives CASSLVADQETQYF.

The chain recombines TRBV11-2 with TRBJ2-1; D gene uncertain. CDR1 is SGHAT, CDR2 FQNNGV, per germline. This CDR3 contains 12 residues. The V gene lost 5 bases and the J gene lost 7 bases, with 9 bases spanning the gap. The CDR3 nucleotides read TGTGCCAGCAGCGTGGAGCATAATGAGCAGTTCTTC. This codes for CASSVEHNEQFF.

This chain joins TRBV5-4 and TRBJ2-1, with 10 nucleotides matching TRBD1. V gave up 4 bases and J gave up 9 bases; unmatched junction bases: 13. CDR1 is SGHNT and CDR2 is YYREEE in the germline V gene (reference sequence). The CDR3 has 16 residues. The CDR3 region is CASSPGGTGVLGEQFF. The CDR3 DNA reads TGTGCCAGCAGCCCTGGCGGGACAGGGGTCCTGGGTGAGCAGTTCTTC.

As regards this clone: Germline is not matched at one junction end, which may reflect a read error. The chain is built from TRBV4-1 and TRBJ2-2, with 10 bases that match TRBD2. CDR3 length: 16 residues. Germline CDR1 and CDR2: MGHRA and YSYEKL. The CDR3 is CAGSPLAGGGTGGLFF. CDR3 bases: TGCGCCGGCAGCCCTTTAGCGGGAGGAGGTACCGGGGGGCTGTTTTTT.

Concerning this clone itself: This CDR3 is also generated by other DNA sequences in the sample. The chain couples TRBV28 to TRBJ2-1; D uncertain. Per germline, CDR1 MDHEN and CDR2 SYDVKM. The CDR3 runs 15 residues. V lost 6 bases and J 1 base, leaving 13 bases between the germline ends. CDR3 protein: CASSPRTPSYNEQFF. For the CDR3, the DNA is TGTGCCAGCAGCCCCCGTACTCCTTCCTACAATGAGCAGTTCTTC.

This clone has only a few counts. The rearrangement joins TRBV2 to TRBJ2-7; 8 positions agree with TRBD2. CDR3 length equals 14 residues. CDR1 is SNHLY, CDR2 FYNNEI, per germline. V shed 3 bases and J 6 bases; nucleotides not matched to a gene: 7. CDR3 nucleotides: TGTGCCAGCAGTGATGTGGGCCTAGCGGGCGAGCAGTACTTC. The encoded protein is CASSDVGLAGEQYF.